The clone carrying this T cell receptor beta chain occurred a few times. In assigning cohorts, the study relied on participant-reported clinical history. Two negative PCRs, clearance, or symptom resolution characterized the recovered Cohort 3 donors. Sequencing was performed with immunoSEQ multiplex PCR; in TCRdb, only in-frame clones are kept and a portion is missing. The sample carries 180,000 or so clones, approximately 80% recorded once. This sample was included in a study of blood T cell repertoires in COVID-19. In the study overall: Nucleic acid was either cDNA or gDNA, and it came from T cells, B-cell-depleted T cells, or PBMCs.

Germline V lookup: CDR1 MNHEY, CDR2 SVGAGI. This CDR3 has 13 residues. Germline trimming cut 5 bases from V and 5 bases from J; bases unmatched to any gene: 3. The material sequenced was PBMCs or T cells enriched from blood (not recorded which). V is TRBV6-5 and J is TRBJ1-5; 7 bases fit TRBD1. The TCR comes from an older woman who had recovered from COVID-19. CDR3 in DNA: TGTGCCAGCAGTCGACAGGGTTATCAGCCCCAGCATTTT. Translating it yields CASSRQGYQPQHF.